This TCR beta chain was sequenced during a study of cytomegalovirus exposure and HLA in healthy donors. Notes on the study in general: Several V segments, TRBV6-2 and TRBV6-3 among them, could not be told apart and were dropped. The authors later linked a missense DCLRE1C variant to TCR beta V- and J-gene trimming. There were several of the most significant clusters that appeared linked to common viral pathogens in a later analysis. At a 0.05 false discovery rate, a later analysis found approximately 15,000 TCR beta sequences to be associated with HLA alleles.

Comments on this clone: Its antigen is still unknown.

The PCR used 60 Vbeta and 13 Jbeta primers. Some clones are missing from TCRdb's copy, which holds only in-frame ones; the method was immunoSEQ multiplex PCR. The sample contains about 81,000 clones, 77% of which appear only once. CDR1 and CDR2 from the germline V gene are SGHNT and YENEEA. The CDR3 has 14 residues. V lost 7 bases, J lost 5 bases, and 9 bases stayed unmatched. The sequencing sample was made of PBMCs. The sequence derives from a middle-aged man in good health and CMV-seropositive. J is TRBJ2-3 and V is TRBV11-3; 7 positions agree with TRBD1. In DNA, the CDR3 is TGTGCCAGCACCGACAGGGTCAGTAAAGATACGCAGTATTTT. Residues: CASTDRVSKDTQYF. The full variable domain, completed using reference TRBV11-3 and TRBJ2-3, is EAGVVQSPRYKIIEKKQPVAFWCNPISGHNTLYWYLQNLGQGPELLIRYENEEAVDDSQLPKDRFSAERLKGVDSTLKIQPAELGDSAVYLCASTDRVSKDTQYFGPGTRLTVL.